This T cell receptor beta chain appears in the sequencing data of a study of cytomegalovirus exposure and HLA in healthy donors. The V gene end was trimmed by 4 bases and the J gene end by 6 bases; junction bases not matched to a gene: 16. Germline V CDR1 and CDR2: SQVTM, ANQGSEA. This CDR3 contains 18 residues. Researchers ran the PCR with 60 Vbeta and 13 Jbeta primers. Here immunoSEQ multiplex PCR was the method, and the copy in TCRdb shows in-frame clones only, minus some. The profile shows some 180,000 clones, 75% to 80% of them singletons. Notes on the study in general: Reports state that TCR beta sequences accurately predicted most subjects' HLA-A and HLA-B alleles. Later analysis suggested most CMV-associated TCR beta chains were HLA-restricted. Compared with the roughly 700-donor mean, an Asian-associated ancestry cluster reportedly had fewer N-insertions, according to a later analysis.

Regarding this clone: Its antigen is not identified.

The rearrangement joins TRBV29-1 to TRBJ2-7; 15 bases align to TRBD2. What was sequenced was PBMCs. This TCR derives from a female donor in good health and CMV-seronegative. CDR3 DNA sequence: TGCAGCGTTGTTGGGGAATTCCCACCGGGACTAGCGGGAGGCGAGCAGTACTTC. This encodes CSVVGEFPPGLAGGEQYF.